This T cell receptor beta chain stems from a study of monozygotic twins with cystic fibrosis. To note about this clone: Its antigen is unidentified.

Study-wide points: In 13 of 16 pairs, V gene usage was closest to the co-twin's. Monozygotic CF twins shared more identical nucleotide clonotypes than unrelated patients. Low clonality (median about 0.0095) suggested a mostly naive repertoire.

Some clones are missing from TCRdb's copy, which holds only in-frame ones; the method was immunoSEQ multiplex PCR. This table has about 23,000 clones, around 97% appearing once. Trimming took 0 bases from V and 0 from J, leaving 6 bases between them. The germline V gene has CDR1 MGHRA and CDR2 YSYEKL. The CDR3 is 15 amino acids. The sample consisted of blood. The chain has TRBV4-1 and TRBJ2-1; the D gene is possibly TRBD1 (6 bases). The origin of this receptor is a girl aged 10-17 years with cystic fibrosis. The CDR3 reads CASSQEGGSYNEQFF. In DNA form, the CDR3 reads TGCGCCAGCAGCCAAGAAGGGGGCTCCTACAATGAGCAGTTCTTC.